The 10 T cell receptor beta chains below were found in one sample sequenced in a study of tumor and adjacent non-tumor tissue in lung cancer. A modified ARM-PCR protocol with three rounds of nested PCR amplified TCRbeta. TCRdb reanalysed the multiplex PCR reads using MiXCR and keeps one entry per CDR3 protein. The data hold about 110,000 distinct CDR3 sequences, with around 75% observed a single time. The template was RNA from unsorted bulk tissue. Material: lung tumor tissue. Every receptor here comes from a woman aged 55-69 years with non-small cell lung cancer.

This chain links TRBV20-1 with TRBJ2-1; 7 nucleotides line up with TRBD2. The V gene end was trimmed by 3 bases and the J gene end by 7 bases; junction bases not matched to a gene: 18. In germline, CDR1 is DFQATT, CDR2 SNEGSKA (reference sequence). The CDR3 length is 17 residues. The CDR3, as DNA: TGCAGTGCTAGGGACCGCCTATCGACTGGCGGGAGTAATGAGCAGTTCTTC. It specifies CSARDRLSTGGSNEQFF.

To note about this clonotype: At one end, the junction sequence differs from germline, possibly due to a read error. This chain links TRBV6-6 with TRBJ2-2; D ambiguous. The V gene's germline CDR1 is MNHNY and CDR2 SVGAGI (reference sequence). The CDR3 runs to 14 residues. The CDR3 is CASSYQTKTGQLFF. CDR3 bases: TGTGCCAGCAGTTACCAGACGAAGACCGGGCAGCTGTTTTTT.

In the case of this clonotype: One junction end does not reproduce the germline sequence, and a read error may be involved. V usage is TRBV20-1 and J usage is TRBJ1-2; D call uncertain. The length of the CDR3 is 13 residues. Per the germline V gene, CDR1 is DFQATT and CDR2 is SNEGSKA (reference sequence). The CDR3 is CSTRVQGEYGYTF. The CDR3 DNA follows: TGCAGTACTAGAGTTCAAGGAGAATATGGCTACACCTTC.

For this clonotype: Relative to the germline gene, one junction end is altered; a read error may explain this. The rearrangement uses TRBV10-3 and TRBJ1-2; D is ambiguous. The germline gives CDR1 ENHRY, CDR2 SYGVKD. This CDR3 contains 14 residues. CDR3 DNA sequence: TGTGCCATCAGAACAAGCACGGGCGGCTATGGGTACACCTTC. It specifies CAIRTSTGGYGYTF.

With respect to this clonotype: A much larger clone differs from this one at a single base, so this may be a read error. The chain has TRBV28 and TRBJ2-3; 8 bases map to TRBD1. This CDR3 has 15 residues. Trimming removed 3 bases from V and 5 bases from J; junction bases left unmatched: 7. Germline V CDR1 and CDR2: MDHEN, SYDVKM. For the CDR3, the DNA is TGTGCCAGCAGTTTTTCCACAGGGGGTGTAGATACGCAGTATTTT. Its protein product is CASSFSTGGVDTQYF. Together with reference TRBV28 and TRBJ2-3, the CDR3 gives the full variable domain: DVKVTQSSRYLVKRTGEKVFLECVQDMDHENMFWYRQDPGLGLRLIYFSYDVKMKEKGDIPEGYSVSREKKERFSLILESASTNQTSMYLCASSFSTGGVDTQYFGPGTRLTVL.

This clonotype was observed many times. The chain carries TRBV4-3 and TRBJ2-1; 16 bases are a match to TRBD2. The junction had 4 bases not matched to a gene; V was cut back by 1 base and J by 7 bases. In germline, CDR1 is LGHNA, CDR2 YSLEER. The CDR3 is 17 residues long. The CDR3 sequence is CASSQASGLAGGNEQFF. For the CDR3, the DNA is TGCGCCAGCAGCCAAGCATCGGGACTAGCGGGAGGGAATGAGCAGTTCTTC.

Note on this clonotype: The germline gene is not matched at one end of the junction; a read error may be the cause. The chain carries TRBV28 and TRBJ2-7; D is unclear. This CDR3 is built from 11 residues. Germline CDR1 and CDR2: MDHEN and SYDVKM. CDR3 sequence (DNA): TGTGCCAACAGTTTAGGGCCCAAACAGTACTTC. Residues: CANSLGPKQYF. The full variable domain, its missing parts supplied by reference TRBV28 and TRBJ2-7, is DVKVTQSSRYLVKRTGEKVFLECVQDMDHENMFWYRQDPGLGLRLIYFSYDVKMKEKGDIPEGYSVSREKKERFSLILESASTNQTSMYLCANSLGPKQYFGPGTRLTVT.

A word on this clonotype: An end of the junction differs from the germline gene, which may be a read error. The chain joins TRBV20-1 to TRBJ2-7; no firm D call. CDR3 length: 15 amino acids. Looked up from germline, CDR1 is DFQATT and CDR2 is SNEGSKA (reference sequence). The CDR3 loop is CNAGLPVGLSYEQYF. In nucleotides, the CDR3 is TGCAATGCTGGGTTACCGGTAGGCCTTTCCTACGAGCAGTACTTC.

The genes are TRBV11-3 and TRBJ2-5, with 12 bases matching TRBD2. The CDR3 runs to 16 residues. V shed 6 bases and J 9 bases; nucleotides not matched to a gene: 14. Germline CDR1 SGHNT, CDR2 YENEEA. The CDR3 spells CASRSRWTSGVEAQYF. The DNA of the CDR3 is TGTGCCAGCAGGTCTCGTTGGACTAGCGGGGTGGAGGCCCAGTACTTC.

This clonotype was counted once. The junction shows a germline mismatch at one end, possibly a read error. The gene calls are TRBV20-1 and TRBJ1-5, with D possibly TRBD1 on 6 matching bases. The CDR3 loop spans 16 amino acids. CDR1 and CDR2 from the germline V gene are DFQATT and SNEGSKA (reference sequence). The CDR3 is CSAQSRGGSSNQPQQF. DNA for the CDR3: TGCAGTGCCCAATCGAGGGGGGGTTCAAGCAATCAGCCCCAACAATTT.